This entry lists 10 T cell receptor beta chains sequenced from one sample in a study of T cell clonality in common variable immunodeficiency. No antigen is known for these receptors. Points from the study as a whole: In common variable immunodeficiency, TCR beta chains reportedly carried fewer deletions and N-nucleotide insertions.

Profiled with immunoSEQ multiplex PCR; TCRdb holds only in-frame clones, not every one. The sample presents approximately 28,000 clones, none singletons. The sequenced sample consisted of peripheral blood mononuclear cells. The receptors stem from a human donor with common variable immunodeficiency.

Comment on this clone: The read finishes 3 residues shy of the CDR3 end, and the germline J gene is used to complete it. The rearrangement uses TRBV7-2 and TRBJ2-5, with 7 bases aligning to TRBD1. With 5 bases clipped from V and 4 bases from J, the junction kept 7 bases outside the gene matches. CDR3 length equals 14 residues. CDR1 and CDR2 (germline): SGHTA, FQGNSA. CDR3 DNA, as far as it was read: TGTGCCAGCAGCCGGGACAGCTACCGAGAGACC. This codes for CASSRDSYRET. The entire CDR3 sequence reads CASSRDSYRETQYF.

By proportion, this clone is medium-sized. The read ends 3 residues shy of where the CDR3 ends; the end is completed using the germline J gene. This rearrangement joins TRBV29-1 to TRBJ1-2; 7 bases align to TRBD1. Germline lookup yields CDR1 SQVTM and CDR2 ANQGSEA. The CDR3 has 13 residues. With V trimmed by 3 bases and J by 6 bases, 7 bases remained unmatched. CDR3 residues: CSVDPGTVNGYTF. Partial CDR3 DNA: TGCAGCGTTGATCCCGGGACAGTAAATGGC. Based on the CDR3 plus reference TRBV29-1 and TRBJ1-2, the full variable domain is SAVISQKPSRDICQRGTSLTIQCQVDSQVTMMFWYRQQPGQSLTLIATANQGSEATYESGFVIDKFPISRPNLTFSTLTVSNMSPEDSSIYLCSVDPGTVNGYTFGSGTRLTVV.

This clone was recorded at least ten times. CDR3 sequence: CASSLSLAGDYNEQFF. The sequenced part of the CDR3 DNA is TGTGCCAGTAGTCTAAGCCTAGCGGGAGACTACAATGAG. The chain recombines TRBV19 with TRBJ2-1, with 10 bases matching TRBD2. The sequenced fragment ends 3 residues before the CDR3 boundary, so the rest is inferred from the germline J gene. Germline V lookup: CDR1 LNHDA, CDR2 SQIVND (reference sequence). Trimming cost V 5 bases and J 3 bases; bases outside gene matches: 7. The CDR3 sequence is 16 residues long.

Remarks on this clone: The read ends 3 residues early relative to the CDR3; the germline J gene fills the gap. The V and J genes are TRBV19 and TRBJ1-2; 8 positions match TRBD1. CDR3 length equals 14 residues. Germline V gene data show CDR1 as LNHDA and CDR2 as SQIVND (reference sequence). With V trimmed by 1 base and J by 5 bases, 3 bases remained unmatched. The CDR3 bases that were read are TGTGCCAGTAGTATAGCCGGGACAGGTTATGGC. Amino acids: CASSIAGTGYG. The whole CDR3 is CASSIAGTGYGYTF.

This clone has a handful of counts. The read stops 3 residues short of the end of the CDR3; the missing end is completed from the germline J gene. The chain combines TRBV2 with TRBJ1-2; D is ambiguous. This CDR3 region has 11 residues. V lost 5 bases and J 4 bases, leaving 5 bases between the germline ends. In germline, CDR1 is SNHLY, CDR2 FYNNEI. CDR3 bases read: TGTGCCAGCAGTTCTCCCTATGGC. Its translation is CASSSPYG. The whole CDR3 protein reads CASSSPYGYTF. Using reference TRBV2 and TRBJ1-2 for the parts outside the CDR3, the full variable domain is EPEVTQTPSHQVTQMGQEVILRCVPISNHLYFYWYRQILGQKVEFLVSFYNNEISEKSEIFDDQFSVERPDGSNFTLKIRSTKLEDSAMYFCASSSPYGYTFGSGTRLTVV.

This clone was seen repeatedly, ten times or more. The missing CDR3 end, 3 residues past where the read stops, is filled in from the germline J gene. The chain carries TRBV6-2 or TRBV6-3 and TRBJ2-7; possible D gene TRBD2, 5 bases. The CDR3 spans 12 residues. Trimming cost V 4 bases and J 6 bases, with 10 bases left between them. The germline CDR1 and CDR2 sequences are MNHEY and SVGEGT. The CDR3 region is CASSSSGPEQYF. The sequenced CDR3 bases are TGTGCCAGCAGTTCAAGCGGTCCCGAG.

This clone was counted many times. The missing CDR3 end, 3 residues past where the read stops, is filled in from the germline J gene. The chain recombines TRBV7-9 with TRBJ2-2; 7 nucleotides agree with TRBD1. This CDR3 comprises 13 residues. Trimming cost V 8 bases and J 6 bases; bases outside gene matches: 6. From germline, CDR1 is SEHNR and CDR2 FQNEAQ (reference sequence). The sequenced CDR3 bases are TGTGCCAGCGACACTACAGGGGCCGGGGAG. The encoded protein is CASDTTGAGE. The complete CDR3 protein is CASDTTGAGELFF.

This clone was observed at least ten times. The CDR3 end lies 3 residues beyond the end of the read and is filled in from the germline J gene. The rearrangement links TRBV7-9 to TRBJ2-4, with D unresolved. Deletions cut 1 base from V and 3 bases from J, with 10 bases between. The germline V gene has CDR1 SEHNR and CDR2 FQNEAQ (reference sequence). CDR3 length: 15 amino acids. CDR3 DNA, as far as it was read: TGTGCCAGCAGCTTAGATCTGGGCGACAAAAACATT. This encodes CASSLDLGDKNI. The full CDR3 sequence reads CASSLDLGDKNIQYF.

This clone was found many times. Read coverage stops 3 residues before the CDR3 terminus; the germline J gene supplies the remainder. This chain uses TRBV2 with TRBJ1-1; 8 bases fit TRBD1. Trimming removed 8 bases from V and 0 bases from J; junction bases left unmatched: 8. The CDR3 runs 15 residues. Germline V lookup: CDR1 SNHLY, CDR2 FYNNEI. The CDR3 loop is CASGRDRSLNTEAFF. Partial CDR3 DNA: TGTGCCAGCGGACGGGACAGGAGCTTGAACACTGAA.

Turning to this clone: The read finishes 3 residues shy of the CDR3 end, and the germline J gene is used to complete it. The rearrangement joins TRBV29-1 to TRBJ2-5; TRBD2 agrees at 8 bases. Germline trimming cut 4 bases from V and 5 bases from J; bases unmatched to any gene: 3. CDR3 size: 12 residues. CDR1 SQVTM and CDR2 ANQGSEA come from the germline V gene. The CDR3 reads CSVARGVETQYF. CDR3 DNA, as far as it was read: TGCAGCGTTGCGCGGGGGGTGGAGACC.